The 22 T cell receptor beta chains below all came from one sample that was sequenced in a study of blood T cell dynamics during melanoma immunotherapy. Time point given: pre-treatment baseline. Data came from immunoSEQ multiplex PCR; TCRdb stores just in-frame clones and leaves some out. This sample has 20,000 to 30,000 clones, with approximately 90% found just once. The sequenced sample was blood, obtained from a patient treated with checkpoint blockade. Receptors originate from a human donor with melanoma.

The chain joins TRBV28 to TRBJ2-7; D is undetermined. Germline CDR1 MDHEN, CDR2 SYDVKM. Deletions cut 2 bases from V and 0 bases from J, with 5 bases between. CDR3 size: 13 residues. CDR3 in amino acids: CASSLSSSYEQYF. DNA of the CDR3: TGTGCCAGCAGTTTAAGCAGCTCCTACGAGCAGTACTTC. The variable domain in full, completed from reference TRBV28 and TRBJ2-7, reads DVKVTQSSRYLVKRTGEKVFLECVQDMDHENMFWYRQDPGLGLRLIYFSYDVKMKEKGDIPEGYSVSREKKERFSLILESASTNQTSMYLCASSLSSSYEQYFGPGTRLTVT.

This rearrangement joins TRBV6-1 to TRBJ2-3, with 10 bases lining up with TRBD1. This CDR3 comprises 15 residues. Germline trimming cut 6 bases from V and 2 bases from J; bases unmatched to any gene: 5. Per the germline V gene, CDR1 is MNHNS and CDR2 is SASEGT. The CDR3 nucleotides read TGTGCCAGCAGCCGGGGACAGGGGTTCACAGATACGCAGTATTTT. Its protein is CASSRGQGFTDTQYF.

The chain uses TRBV6-1 and TRBJ2-4; the D gene is possibly TRBD2 (6 bases). With 1 base removed from V and 0 bases from J, the gap between germline ends came to 22 bases. The CDR3 is made up of 20 amino acids. Germline loops: CDR1 MNHNS, CDR2 SASEGT. The CDR3 is CASSEDLRDSRLLAKNIQYF. The DNA for the CDR3 is TGTGCCAGCAGTGAAGACCTCCGGGACTCCCGTCTATTAGCCAAAAACATTCAGTACTTC.

Comment on this clone: The limits of the CDR3 on the DNA are not certain, so only TCRdb's listed CDR3 is given. The chain has TRBV7-9 and TRBJ1-2. CDR1 SEHNR and CDR2 FQNEAQ come from the germline V gene (reference sequence). Both ends counted, the CDR3 spans 18 residues. The CDR3 sequence: CASSLEAFFGRSNYGYTF.

With respect to this clone: Different DNA sequences within this sample yield the same CDR3. This chain joins TRBV27 and TRBJ2-7; no clear D gene. The CDR3 has 13 amino acids. With 4 bases removed from V and 6 bases from J, the gap between germline ends came to 13 bases. The germline V gene encodes CDR1 MNHEY and CDR2 SMNVEV (reference sequence). CDR3 DNA sequence: TGTGCCAGCAGTTCCCTAGGCGTCCGCGAGCAGTACTTC. As protein: CASSSLGVREQYF.

V usage is TRBV28 and J usage is TRBJ1-5; D is ambiguous. V was pared by 6 bases and J by 6 bases, with 9 bases between. The CDR3 is 12 amino acids. Germline CDR1 is MDHEN and CDR2 is SYDVKM. CDR3 bases: TGTGCCAGCAGCTCCGATGGTCAGCCCCAGCATTTT. It is translated as CASSSDGQPQHF.

This clone came up a few times. J is TRBJ2-7 and V is TRBV12-5; the D gene could be TRBD1 or TRBD2 (5 bases each). Per germline, CDR1 LGHNT and CDR2 FRNRAP. This CDR3 has 15 amino acids. Trimming cost V 3 bases and J 6 bases, with 18 bases left between them. CDR3 sequence: CASGFQGVWKGEQYF. CDR3 nucleotides: TGTGCTAGTGGTTTCCAGGGAGTTTGGAAGGGCGAGCAGTACTTC.

The table lists this clone with a count of one. The gene calls are TRBV19 and TRBJ2-1; D is possibly TRBD2 (6 bases). From germline, CDR1 is LNHDA and CDR2 SQIVND (reference sequence). CDR3 length: 15 residues. Trimming took off 6 bases at V and 6 bases at J, with 18 bases between the two ends. This CDR3 reads CASSPTGSGRNEQFF. Here the CDR3 DNA reads TGTGCCAGTAGCCCCACGGGTAGCGGCCGCAATGAGCAGTTCTTC. Using reference TRBV19 and TRBJ2-1 for the parts outside the CDR3, the full variable domain is DGGITQSPKYLFRKEGQNVTLSCEQNLNHDAMYWYRQDPGQGLRLIYYSQIVNDFQKGDIAEGYSVSREKKESFPLTVTSAQKNPTAFYLCASSPTGSGRNEQFFGPGTRLTVL.

The V call is TRBV6-5, the J call TRBJ2-7, with 7 bases lining up with TRBD1. The CDR3 extends over 16 amino acids. V shed 3 bases, J shed 5 bases, and the junction held 13 bases outside the gene matches. Germline V gene sequence: CDR1 MNHEY, CDR2 SVGAGI. The CDR3 is CASSYFEGALGNEQYF. As DNA, the CDR3 is TGTGCCAGCAGTTATTTCGAGGGGGCGCTGGGGAACGAGCAGTACTTC.

This chain uses TRBV6-5 with TRBJ2-1, with TRBD2 identical over 8 bases. The CDR3 spans 14 residues. Germline lookup yields CDR1 MNHEY and CDR2 SVGAGI. The trim removed 9 bases at V and 8 bases at J, leaving 12 bases unmatched. CDR3 protein: CASSGTRTNHEQFF. The CDR3, as DNA: TGTGCCAGTTCGGGGACTAGAACCAACCATGAGCAGTTCTTC.

This chain uses TRBV6-5 with TRBJ1-2, with D possibly TRBD1 on 6 matching bases. This CDR3 contains 12 residues. V lost 3 bases to trimming and J lost 7 bases, with 9 bases between them. CDR1 and CDR2 from the germline V gene are MNHEY and SVGAGI. CDR3 sequence reads: CASSYPGAGYTF. The DNA for the CDR3 is TGTGCCAGCAGTTATCCAGGGGCTGGCTACACCTTC.

This sequence joins TRBV7-7 and TRBJ2-2; TRBD1 agrees at 8 bases. Per the germline V gene, CDR1 is SSHAT and CDR2 is FNYEAQ (reference sequence). This CDR3 is built from 16 residues. The trim removed 5 bases at V and 0 bases at J, leaving 5 bases unmatched. CDR3 sequence: CASSLGTGSNTGELFF. The CDR3, as DNA: TGTGCCAGCAGCCTAGGGACAGGATCGAACACCGGGGAGCTGTTTTTT.

The chain recombines TRBV13 with TRBJ2-7, with 7 bases matching TRBD2. Germline CDR1 is PRHDT and CDR2 is FYEKMQ (reference sequence). The CDR3 contains 15 residues. V shed 2 bases, J shed 1 base, and the junction held 5 bases outside the gene matches. For the CDR3, the DNA is TGTGCCAGCAGCTTATGGCGGGAGTTATCCTACGAGCAGTACTTC. It codes for CASSLWRELSYEQYF.

The rearrangement links TRBV19 to TRBJ1-2, with D unresolved. The CDR3 covers 15 residues. V was cut by 1 base and J by 4 bases, with 13 bases left in between. CDR1 and CDR2 from the germline V gene are LNHDA and SQIVND (reference sequence). CDR3 bases: TGTGCCAGTAGTATAGTTGGATCTCGGAGCTATGGCTACACCTTC. Protein product: CASSIVGSRSYGYTF.

The V gene is TRBV15, the J gene TRBJ2-1; tentatively, D is TRBD1 or TRBD2 (6 bases each). The CDR3 is 14 amino acids. The V end lost 9 bases, the J end lost 1 base, and 13 bases lay between the germline ends. Germline values: CDR1 LNHNV, CDR2 YYDKDF (reference sequence). The CDR3 nucleotides are TGTGCCACGTCAAGAGGGGGGTCCTACAATGAGCAGTTCTTC. Translated, it gives CATSRGGSYNEQFF. Drawing the rest from reference TRBV15 and TRBJ2-1, the complete variable domain is DAMVIQNPRYQVTQFGKPVTLSCSQTLNHNVMYWYQQKSSQAPKLLFHYYDKDFNNEADTPDNFQSRRPNTSFCFLDIRSPGLGDTAMYLCATSRGGSYNEQFFGPGTRLTVL.

The rearrangement joins TRBV29-1 to TRBJ2-7; 10 bases agree with TRBD1. Germline loops: CDR1 SQVTM, CDR2 ANQGSEA. V dropped 7 bases and J dropped 5; count of bases not matched to a gene: 11. The length of the CDR3 is 14 residues. CDR3 nucleotide sequence: TGCAGCGCCTACTCACCGGGACAGGGGAACGAGCAGTACTTC. Protein: CSAYSPGQGNEQYF.

The V gene is TRBV27, the J gene TRBJ1-2, with TRBD1 identical over 9 bases. The CDR3 length is 15 residues. Germline V gene lookup returns CDR1 MNHEY and CDR2 SMNVEV (reference sequence). Trimming cost V 5 bases and J 4 bases; bases outside gene matches: 8. The chain's CDR3 is CASSPTGGPSYGYTF. The CDR3 DNA reads as TGTGCCAGCAGTCCTACAGGGGGCCCGAGCTATGGCTACACCTTC.

The chain employs TRBV11-2 and TRBJ2-7; D is unresolved. This CDR3 region has 14 residues. CDR1 SGHAT and CDR2 FQNNGV come from the germline V gene. V lost 1 base, J lost 0 bases, and 7 bases lay in between. CDR3 residues: CASSLGGNSYEQYF. Here the CDR3 DNA reads TGTGCCAGCAGCTTAGGCGGAAACTCCTACGAGCAGTACTTC.

This clone appeared a few times. The chain joins TRBV6-1 to TRBJ2-7; D possibly corresponds to TRBD1 (6 bases). Germline V gene data show CDR1 as MNHNS and CDR2 as SASEGT. V lost 6 bases, J lost 3 bases, and 12 bases lay in between. This CDR3 is built from 13 residues. CDR3 nucleotide sequence: TGTGCCAGCAGCATGACAGGCCACTACGAGCAGTACTTC. This translates into CASSMTGHYEQYF.

The V and J genes are TRBV6-6 and TRBJ2-3, with 10 bases fitting TRBD2. The CDR3 totals 16 residues. Germline V gene data show CDR1 as MNHNY and CDR2 as SVGAGI (reference sequence). Germline trimming cut 0 bases from V and 9 bases from J; bases unmatched to any gene: 9. Here the CDR3 DNA reads TGTGCCAGCAGTTACTCTCCTAGCGGGGGAGTGGGGACGCAGTATTTT. Translating it yields CASSYSPSGGVGTQYF.

The chain combines TRBV15 with TRBJ2-1; 9 bases map to TRBD2. This CDR3 is 15 amino acids long. CDR1 is LNHNV, CDR2 YYDKDF, per germline (reference sequence). V shed 1 base, J shed 7 bases, and the junction held 5 bases outside the gene matches. In DNA form, the CDR3 reads TGTGCCACCAGCAGAGTAGCGGGAGTAAGGAATGAGCAGTTCTTC. Its translation: CATSRVAGVRNEQFF. Full variable domain (remainder filled in from reference TRBV15 and TRBJ2-1): DAMVIQNPRYQVTQFGKPVTLSCSQTLNHNVMYWYQQKSSQAPKLLFHYYDKDFNNEADTPDNFQSRRPNTSFCFLDIRSPGLGDTAMYLCATSRVAGVRNEQFFGPGTRLTVL.

V is TRBV6-1 and J is TRBJ1-3, with TRBD1 identical over 10 bases. CDR1 MNHNS and CDR2 SASEGT come from the germline V gene. V lost 6 bases, J lost 2 bases, and 1 base stayed unmatched. The length of the CDR3 is 14 residues. The CDR3 DNA reads as TGTGCCAGCAGGACAGGGGGCACTGGAAACACCATATATTTT. This encodes CASRTGGTGNTIYF.